This TCR beta chain appears in the sequencing data of a study of memory CD4+ T cells and cytomegalovirus serostatus. Whole-study results and caveats: CMV serostatus prediction reached median AUC approximately 0.96, or 0.89 with US-trained model.

Concerning this clone itself: Its specificity is not known.

The sort gate was single viable CD3+CD4+CD8-CD45RO+ cells for memory CD4+ T cells. Repertoires were generated with immunoSEQ multiplex PCR, while TCRdb's copy carries only in-frame clones and drops some. The sample includes tens of thousands of clones, about three quarters seen only once; the top ten take around 4.5%. The sequencing sample was made of memory CD4+ T cells from blood. The clonotype was recovered from an adult in good health and CMV-seropositive.

The CDR3 loop is CASSPGTSGRYDQETQYF. The CDR3 DNA follows: TGTGCCAGCAGCCCTGGGACTAGCGGGAGGTACGATCAAGAGACCCAGTACTTC. The J gene is TRBJ2-5, the V gene TRBV7-9; 15 bases line up with TRBD2. Germline V gene sequence: CDR1 SEHNR, CDR2 FQNEAQ (reference sequence). Losses at the gene ends were 5 bases for V and 2 bases for J; bases not matched to a gene: 9. The CDR3 spans 18 residues.